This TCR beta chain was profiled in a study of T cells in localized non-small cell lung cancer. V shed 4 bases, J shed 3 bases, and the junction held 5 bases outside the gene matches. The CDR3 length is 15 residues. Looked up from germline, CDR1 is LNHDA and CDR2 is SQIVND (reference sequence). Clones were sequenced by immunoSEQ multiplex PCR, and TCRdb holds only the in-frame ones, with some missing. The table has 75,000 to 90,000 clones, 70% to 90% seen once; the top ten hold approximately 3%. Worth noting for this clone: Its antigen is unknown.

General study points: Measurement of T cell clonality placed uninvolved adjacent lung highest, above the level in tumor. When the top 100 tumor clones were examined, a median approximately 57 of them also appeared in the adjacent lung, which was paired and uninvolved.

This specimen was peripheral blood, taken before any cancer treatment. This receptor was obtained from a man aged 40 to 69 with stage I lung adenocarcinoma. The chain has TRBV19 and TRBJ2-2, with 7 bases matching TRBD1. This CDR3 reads CASSTTDRHTGELFF. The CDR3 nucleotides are TGTGCCAGTAGTACGACGGACAGGCACACCGGGGAGCTGTTTTTT.